The 14 T cell receptor beta chains in this list originate from one sample, sequenced in a study of blood T cell repertoires in COVID-19. TCRdb's table, derived via immunoSEQ multiplex PCR, lists solely in-frame clones and lacks some. The repertoire consists of about 340,000 clones, with around nine tenths occurring once and the leading ten covering around 3.5%. The sample consisted of peripheral blood. The receptors originated from a woman aged 18-29 years who had recovered from COVID-19.

V is TRBV2 and J is TRBJ2-4; maybe TRBD1 (5 bases). This CDR3 region has 16 residues. Germline loops: CDR1 SNHLY, CDR2 FYNNEI. V was clipped by 7 bases and J by 0 bases, with 16 bases between them. CDR3 region: CASKQTASLAKNIQYF. For the CDR3, the DNA is TGTGCCAGCAAACAGACAGCATCTCTAGCCAAAAACATTCAGTACTTC. The entire variable domain, with the rest obtained from reference TRBV2 and TRBJ2-4, is as follows: EPEVTQTPSHQVTQMGQEVILRCVPISNHLYFYWYRQILGQKVEFLVSFYNNEISEKSEIFDDQFSVERPDGSNFTLKIRSTKLEDSAMYFCASKQTASLAKNIQYFGAGTRLSVL.

The chain is built from TRBV10-3 and TRBJ1-2; D remains unclear. The CDR3 spans 12 residues. The V and J ends lost 8 bases and 4 bases respectively, with 11 bases between them. CDR1 is ENHRY and CDR2 is SYGVKD in the germline V gene. CDR3: CAISARSYGYTF. The CDR3 nucleotides are TGTGCCATCTCAGCCAGGTCCTATGGCTACACCTTC.

The genes are TRBV4-1 and TRBJ2-1, with 14 nucleotides matching TRBD2. J lost 8 bases, V lost 0 bases, and 6 bases had no gene match. The CDR3 sequence is 17 residues long. Germline V gene sequence: CDR1 MGHRA, CDR2 YSYEKL. CDR3 protein: CASSQDRGTSGRDEQFF. CDR3 DNA sequence: TGCGCCAGCAGCCAAGATCGGGGGACTAGCGGGAGAGATGAGCAGTTCTTC.

CDR3 DNA: TGTGCCAGTAGTGCCCGGGAGATACTTAATGAAAAACTGTTTTTT. Translated: CASSAREILNEKLFF. This chain links TRBV19 with TRBJ1-4; D is uncertain. The ends were cut back, 5 bases at V and 4 bases at J, with 14 bases in the middle. CDR3 length equals 15 residues. CDR1 and CDR2 (germline): LNHDA, SQIVND (reference sequence).

The V and J genes are TRBV19 and TRBJ1-4; TRBD1 might be the D (5 bases). The CDR3 length is 17 residues. In germline, CDR1 is LNHDA, CDR2 SQIVND (reference sequence). V was trimmed by 3 bases and J by 7 bases, leaving 21 bases between them. The chain's CDR3 is CASSISTTGVPREKLFF. CDR3 DNA sequence: TGTGCCAGTAGTATCTCTACTACGGGGGTTCCACGTGAAAAACTGTTTTTT. Variable domain in full (rest from reference TRBV19 and TRBJ1-4): DGGITQSPKYLFRKEGQNVTLSCEQNLNHDAMYWYRQDPGQGLRLIYYSQIVNDFQKGDIAEGYSVSREKKESFPLTVTSAQKNPTAFYLCASSISTTGVPREKLFFGSGTQLSVL.

The chain combines TRBV12-5 with TRBJ2-4, with TRBD2 matching 7 bases. J lost 2 bases, V lost 5 bases, and 12 bases had no gene match. This CDR3 spans 17 amino acids. CDR1 is LGHNT and CDR2 is FRNRAP in the germline V gene. In DNA form, the CDR3 reads TGTGCTAGTGGTCTAAACGAAAGCGGGATGTCCAAAAACATTCAGTACTTC. Protein: CASGLNESGMSKNIQYF.

This clone was recorded once. This sequence joins TRBV4-3 and TRBJ2-1; D ambiguous. The germline CDR1 and CDR2 sequences are LGHNA and YSLEER. CDR3 length: 16 amino acids. Trimming cost V 0 bases and J 3 bases, with 12 bases left between them. CDR3 in amino acids: CASSQERLVVYNEQFF. The CDR3 coding sequence is TGCGCCAGCAGCCAAGAGAGGCTAGTCGTCTACAATGAGCAGTTCTTC.

The rearrangement links TRBV5-6 to TRBJ1-4; 8 bases match TRBD1. Per germline, CDR1 SGHDT and CDR2 YYEEEE. The CDR3 consists of 14 residues. Losses at the gene ends were 3 bases for V and 8 bases for J; bases not matched to a gene: 6. The DNA for the CDR3 is TGTGCCAGCAGCTACGGACAGGGAGAAGAAAAACTGTTTTTT. Its translation: CASSYGQGEEKLFF.

This clone was seen a single time. This chain joins TRBV19 and TRBJ2-1, with D possibly being TRBD2 (5 bases). Germline V CDR1 and CDR2: LNHDA, SQIVND (reference sequence). Trimming removed 5 bases from V and 5 bases from J, with 16 bases in between. CDR3 length equals 15 residues. CDR3 bases: TGTGCCAGTAGTCGCCCCGGGCGGGTGCACAATGAGCAGTTCTTC. Protein product: CASSRPGRVHNEQFF.

The CDR3, as DNA: TGTGCCAGCACCAAGACAGGGGTCGGGGAGCTGTTTTTT. This gives the protein CASTKTGVGELFF. The chain couples TRBV27 to TRBJ2-2; TRBD1 aligns across 8 bases. The germline CDR1 and CDR2 sequences are MNHEY and SMNVEV (reference sequence). V dropped 7 bases and J dropped 7; count of bases not matched to a gene: 5. This CDR3 is 13 amino acids long.

The chain employs TRBV27 and TRBJ1-1; maybe TRBD1 (5 bases). The CDR3 contains 15 residues. Trimming took off 1 base at V and 4 bases at J, with 13 bases between the two ends. The germline V gene has CDR1 MNHEY and CDR2 SMNVEV (reference sequence). This CDR3 is CASSLFQGRGTEAFF. The CDR3 nucleotides read TGTGCCAGCAGTTTATTCCAGGGCCGTGGCACTGAAGCTTTCTTT.

This clone was recorded only once. This rearrangement joins TRBV6-5 to TRBJ1-4; D may be TRBD1 (5 bases). The CDR3 extends over 14 amino acids. Trimming took 5 bases from V and 5 from J, leaving 12 bases between them. From germline, CDR1 is MNHEY and CDR2 SVGAGI. Here the CDR3 DNA reads TGTGCCAGCAGTCCCCAGGGTTTCAATGAAAAACTGTTTTTT. Its protein is CASSPQGFNEKLFF.

The chain is built from TRBV6-5 and TRBJ1-5, with 9 bases fitting TRBD1. This CDR3 is built from 14 residues. Germline-derived CDR1 and CDR2 are MNHEY and SVGAGI. Losses at the gene ends were 9 bases for V and 2 bases for J; bases not matched to a gene: 5. CDR3 bases: TGTGCCAGTGGGACAGGGACCGGCAATCAGCCCCAGCATTTT. Amino acid sequence: CASGTGTGNQPQHF.

The chain has TRBV21-1 and TRBJ1-5. TRBV21-1 is reported as a pseudogene. This CDR3 has 14 residues. This CDR3 reads CASSKKRSNQPQHF. The CDR3 nucleotides are TGTGCCAGCAGCAAGAAGAGGAGCAATCAGCCCCAGCATTTT.